These 6 T cell receptor beta chains originate from one sample sequenced in a study of blood T cell repertoires in COVID-19. The repertoire was sequenced with immunoSEQ multiplex PCR; TCRdb's copy has only in-frame clones and lacks some. The sample consists of 350,000 or so clones, about 88% of them appearing once. Material for sequencing was PBMCs or T cells enriched from blood (not recorded which). The receptors here all came from a woman in her twenties or thirties who had been exposed to COVID-19.

The V call is TRBV10-2, the J call TRBJ2-7, with 8 bases lining up with TRBD2. J lost 2 bases, V lost 9 bases, and 21 bases had no gene match. The CDR3 spans 18 residues. Germline V gene lookup returns CDR1 WSHSY and CDR2 SAAADI. In DNA form, the CDR3 reads TGCGCCAGTGGGGTTTGGGCGGGAGGTAACTTCGGGACCTACGAGCAGTACTTC. Residues: CASGVWAGGNFGTYEQYF.

CDR3 region: CASTPGGGQFF. The DNA for the CDR3 is TGTGCCAGCACCCCCGGCGGGGGGCAGTTCTTC. The genes are TRBV6-2 or TRBV6-3 and TRBJ2-1; 7 bases fit TRBD2. With 7 bases clipped from V and 12 bases from J, the junction kept 6 bases outside the gene matches. This CDR3 has 11 residues. Germline-derived CDR1 and CDR2 are MNHEY and SVGEGT.

This rearrangement joins TRBV11-3 to TRBJ2-7, with 8 positions matching TRBD1. The V segment lost 5 bases and the J segment 4 bases; nucleotides outside the gene matches: 7. The CDR3 covers 14 residues. Germline V CDR1 and CDR2: SGHNT, YENEEA. In nucleotides, the CDR3 is TGTGCCAGCAGCGACCCGGGACAGGCATACGAGCAGTACTTC. This sequence encodes CASSDPGQAYEQYF.

The chain combines TRBV4-1 with TRBJ2-1; a weak D match, TRBD1 (6 bases). CDR1 and CDR2 (germline): MGHRA, YSYEKL. The CDR3 is 17 residues long. V lost 3 bases, J lost 3 bases, and 18 bases lay in between. CDR3 sequence reads: CASSHEIQGLFYNEQFF. The CDR3 DNA follows: TGCGCCAGCAGCCACGAAATACAGGGTCTCTTCTACAATGAGCAGTTCTTC.

The sample holds one count of this clone. The gene calls are TRBV11-3 and TRBJ2-3; D may be TRBD1 (5 bases). Germline V lookup: CDR1 SGHNT, CDR2 YENEEA. The CDR3 is 15 residues long. V was trimmed by 2 bases and J by 1 base, leaving 10 bases between them. Written as DNA, the CDR3 is TGTGCCAGCAGCTTAAGTGTGACAGGCACAGATACGCAGTATTTT. Its translation is CASSLSVTGTDTQYF.

The CDR3 region is CASSQDPPSGVMEETQYF. The CDR3 DNA reads TGCGCCAGCAGCCAAGATCCCCCTAGCGGGGTAATGGAGGAGACCCAGTACTTC. The V call is TRBV4-1, the J call TRBJ2-5; TRBD2 matches at 9 bases. The V and J ends lost 0 bases and 5 bases, in that order; junction bases with no gene match: 13. Germline V gene lookup returns CDR1 MGHRA and CDR2 YSYEKL. The CDR3 consists of 18 residues.